A selection of T cell receptor beta chains follows, all from one sample in a study of blood T cell repertoires in COVID-19. Method: immunoSEQ multiplex PCR; TCRdb's copy keeps in-frame clones and lacks some. This sample has tens of thousands of clones, with roughly 80% found just once. Sequencing was carried out using peripheral blood. These receptors originate from a human donor in a cohort sampled during active COVID-19. Each CDR3 is given with its conserved first and last residue. The order of the fields is J gene, V gene, D gene, clone size, CDR3 protein, CDR3 DNA. The D gene is left open where the match is weak. Only some rows state a clone size, as once, few, many or a class for expanded clones.

TRBJ2-5,TRBV6-4,.,.,CASSRGEADQESQYF,TGTGCCAGCAGCAGAGGAGAAGCGGACCAAGAGAGCCAGTACTTC
TRBJ2-3,TRBV9,TRBD2,.,CASSVTGTSGGAQYF,TGTGCCAGCAGCGTAACCGGGACTAGCGGGGGTGCACAGTATTTT
TRBJ2-5,TRBV5-1,.,.,CASSLMGFGDQETQYF,TGCGCCAGCAGCTTAATGGGCTTCGGGGATCAAGAGACCCAGTACTTC
TRBJ1-2,TRBV30,.,.,CAWSVSETHYGYTF,TGTGCCTGGAGTGTGTCAGAAACCCACTATGGCTACACCTTC
TRBJ1-2,TRBV30,.,.,CAWSHSPINYGYTF,TGTGCCTGGAGTCACAGCCCCATTAACTATGGCTACACCTTC
TRBJ1-3,TRBV6-1,.,.,CASSEQGNTIYF,TGTGCCAGCAGTGAACAGGGAAACACCATATATTTT
TRBJ2-3,TRBV6-6,.,.,CASVPEGTDTQYF,TGTGCCAGCGTTCCCGAGGGCACAGATACGCAGTATTTT
TRBJ2-1,TRBV19,TRBD2,once,CASSIEAGGFLSSYNEQFF,TGTGCCAGTAGTATAGAAGCGGGGGGCTTTTTAAGCTCCTACAATGAGCAGTTCTTC
TRBJ1-6,TRBV10-3,.,.,CAIRSGVLGSPLHF,TGTGCCATCAGATCGGGCGTACTAGGGTCACCCCTCCACTTT
TRBJ2-7,TRBV5-1,.,once,CASSTGSNYEQYF,TGCGCCAGCAGCACAGGGTCTAACTACGAGCAGTACTTC
TRBJ1-1,TRBV5-1,TRBD1,.,CASSLAGRGQIAFF,TGCGCCAGCAGCCTGGCCGGGAGGGGGCAGATAGCTTTCTTT
TRBJ2-1,TRBV6-2/TRBV6-3,.,.,CASSQGYYNEQFF,TGTGCCAGCAGTCAGGGTTACTACAATGAGCAGTTCTTC
TRBJ2-3,TRBV6-5,TRBD1,once,CASRQGVFTDTQYF,TGTGCCAGCCGACAGGGGGTTTTCACAGATACGCAGTATTTT
TRBJ2-2,TRBV5-1,.,.,CASSLELSRGGELFF,TGCGCCAGCAGCTTGGAACTCTCAAGAGGCGGGGAGCTGTTTTTT
TRBJ2-6,TRBV19,.,.,CASSMSGGANVLTF,TGTGCCAGTAGTATGTCGGGAGGGGCCAACGTCCTGACTTTC
TRBJ2-1,TRBV11-2,.,few,CASSFSGNEQFF,TGTGCCAGCAGCTTCTCAGGCAATGAGCAGTTCTTC
TRBJ2-7,TRBV4-3,.,once,CASSQGTGQSHYEQYF,TGCGCCAGCAGCCAGGGGACCGGACAGAGTCACTACGAGCAGTACTTC
TRBJ2-7,TRBV9,.,.,CASSPPGGAPYEQYF,TGTGCCAGCAGCCCACCCGGTGGGGCACCCTACGAGCAGTACTTC
TRBJ2-2,TRBV28,.,once,CASSPYETGELFF,TGTGCCAGCAGCCCCTATGAAACCGGGGAGCTGTTTTTT
TRBJ2-7,TRBV5-6,TRBD1,.,CASSRTGTEPAEQYF,TGTGCCAGCAGCCGCACCGGGACAGAGCCTGCCGAGCAGTACTTC
TRBJ2-7,TRBV10-3,.,once,CAISEQGSEQYF,TGTGCCATCAGTGAACAGGGTTCCGAGCAGTACTTC
TRBJ2-7,TRBV19,TRBD1,once,CASSIALGQPYEQYF,TGTGCCAGTAGTATAGCCCTGGGACAGCCCTACGAGCAGTACTTC
TRBJ1-1,TRBV6-6,.,.,CASSPINTEAFF,TGTGCCAGCAGTCCCATTAACACTGAAGCTTTCTTT
TRBJ1-3,TRBV27,.,.,CASSLTGAGNTIYF,TGTGCCAGCAGTTTAACCGGTGCCGGAAACACCATATATTTT
TRBJ1-4,TRBV6-6,TRBD1,.,CASSNPDRGGSEKLFF,TGTGCCAGCAGTAACCCCGACAGGGGTGGGAGTGAAAAACTGTTTTTT
TRBJ1-3,TRBV2,.,.,CASVGDNGNTIYF,TGTGCCAGCGTGGGGGACAATGGAAACACCATATATTTT
TRBJ2-7,TRBV5-4,TRBD2,.,CASSYERAGLSYEQYF,TGTGCCAGCAGCTACGAGCGAGCGGGGCTTTCCTACGAGCAGTACTTC
TRBJ2-2,TRBV5-6,TRBD1,.,CASSFLDRTGELFF,TGTGCCAGCAGCTTTCTGGACAGGACCGGGGAGCTGTTTTTT
TRBJ1-1,TRBV10-3,TRBD1,.,CAISGDRGRLAFF,TGTGCCATCAGTGGGGACAGGGGCCGCCTAGCTTTCTTT
TRBJ1-2,TRBV27,TRBD1,.,CASSSTGGVDGYTF,TGTGCCAGCAGTTCAACAGGGGGCGTAGATGGCTACACCTTC
TRBJ1-3,TRBV30,.,.,CAWSLTRETGNTIYF,TGTGCCTGGAGTCTTACCCGGGAGACCGGAAACACCATATATTTT